These 17 T cell receptor beta chains originate from one sample sequenced in a study of Ad26.COV2.S vaccination and SARS-CoV-2 variants. Clones were sequenced by immunoSEQ multiplex PCR, and TCRdb holds only the in-frame ones, with some missing. The table records nearly 95,000 clones, 82% of them present only once. Sequenced here: peripheral blood, sampled after recovery from COVID-19. The source is a human donor who had recovered from COVID-19.

This sequence joins TRBV7-9 and TRBJ1-2; D call uncertain. The CDR3 contains 13 residues. Per the germline V gene, CDR1 is SEHNR and CDR2 is FQNEAQ (reference sequence). Trimming left V 5 bases short and J 5 bases short, with 12 bases between. CDR3 sequence (DNA): TGTGCCAGCAGCCCCGGGCGTGTTTATGGCTACACCTTC. This translates into CASSPGRVYGYTF.

Regarding this clone: Other DNA sequences of this sample code for an identical CDR3. The rearrangement links TRBV28 to TRBJ1-5; D unclear. Deletions cut 6 bases from V and 1 base from J, with 7 bases between. Per germline, CDR1 MDHEN and CDR2 SYDVKM. This CDR3 comprises 13 residues. CDR3 nucleotides: TGTGCCAGCAGGCGAGACAGCAATCAGCCCCAGCATTTT. Its translation: CASRRDSNQPQHF. Supplemented by reference TRBV28 and TRBJ1-5, the full variable domain reads DVKVTQSSRYLVKRTGEKVFLECVQDMDHENMFWYRQDPGLGLRLIYFSYDVKMKEKGDIPEGYSVSREKKERFSLILESASTNQTSMYLCASRRDSNQPQHFGDGTRLSIL.

V usage is TRBV20-1 and J usage is TRBJ2-3, with D perhaps matching TRBD1 (5 bases). The germline V gene has CDR1 DFQATT and CDR2 SNEGSKA (reference sequence). The CDR3 consists of 11 residues. V was shortened by 6 bases and J by 4 bases, with 8 bases between the two germline ends. DNA of the CDR3: TGCAGTGCGTCACAGGCAGATACGCAGTATTTT. Residues: CSASQADTQYF.

The V gene is TRBV25-1, the J gene TRBJ2-7; 7 bases match TRBD1. V lost 4 bases and J lost 3; bases outside the gene matches: 15. The CDR3 length is 17 residues. The germline CDR1 and CDR2 sequences are MGHDK and SYGVNS. DNA for the CDR3: TGTGCCAGCAGTGGGGTTCCGTTGGCAGGGGGATACTACGAGCAGTACTTC. This codes for CASSGVPLAGGYYEQYF.

This sequence joins TRBV25-1 and TRBJ1-1; D is possibly TRBD1 (5 bases). The CDR3 has 12 amino acids. V dropped 7 bases and J dropped 6 bases, with 12 bases sitting between them. Germline CDR1 is MGHDK and CDR2 is SYGVNS. CDR3 sequence (DNA): TGTGCCAGCATGTTAGGGGCCGCTGAAGCTTTCTTT. Amino acid sequence: CASMLGAAEAFF.

This clone was seen ten or more times. Other DNA sequences from this sample encode an identical CDR3 as well. The genes are TRBV7-2 and TRBJ2-3, with D tentatively TRBD1 or TRBD2 (7 bases each). This CDR3 is 16 amino acids long. The V end lost 5 bases, the J end lost 2 bases, and 17 bases lay between the germline ends. The germline CDR1 and CDR2 sequences are SGHTA and FQGNSA. The CDR3 protein is CASSPRQGGDTDTQYF. The CDR3 DNA is TGTGCCAGCAGCCCTCGACAGGGAGGGGACACAGATACGCAGTATTTT.

The chain employs TRBV5-6 and TRBJ1-1; 12 bases are shared with TRBD1. Trimming took 3 bases from V and 7 from J; bases not matched to a gene: 7. The CDR3 consists of 15 residues. Germline loops: CDR1 SGHDT, CDR2 YYEEEE. The CDR3 here is CASSWGQGARIEAFF. CDR3 bases: TGTGCCAGCAGCTGGGGACAGGGGGCCCGGATTGAAGCTTTCTTT.

This chain uses TRBV6-5 with TRBJ2-1, with 8 bases matching TRBD2. The CDR3 is 14 amino acids. V gave up 2 bases and J gave up 3 bases; unmatched junction bases: 0. Per germline, CDR1 MNHEY and CDR2 SVGAGI. CDR3 sequence: CASSYTSGYNEQFF. DNA for the CDR3: TGTGCCAGCAGTTACACTAGCGGCTACAATGAGCAGTTCTTC.

J is TRBJ1-1 and V is TRBV5-1, with a possible D match to TRBD1 (6 bases). CDR1 SGHRS and CDR2 YFSETQ come from the germline V gene. V lost 4 bases, J lost 7 bases, and 20 bases lay in between. The CDR3 consists of 15 residues. CDR3 sequence: CASSPRTAKTSEAFF. The CDR3 nucleotides are TGCGCCAGCAGCCCCAGGACAGCCAAAACTAGTGAAGCTTTCTTT.

J is TRBJ1-2 and V is TRBV5-4; D unclear. The ends were cut back, 4 bases at V and 1 base at J, with 5 bases in the middle. The CDR3 has 12 amino acids. The germline CDR1 and CDR2 sequences are SGHNT and YYREEE (reference sequence). CDR3 region: CASSADNYGYTF. Written as DNA, the CDR3 is TGTGCCAGCAGCGCGGATAACTATGGCTACACCTTC.

This chain links TRBV15 with TRBJ2-7; weak D call: TRBD1 (5 bases). V lost 0 bases to trimming and J lost 3 bases, with 6 bases between them. The CDR3 is made up of 13 amino acids. Germline CDR1 is LNHNV and CDR2 is YYDKDF (reference sequence). CDR3 in DNA: TGTGCCACCAGCAGAGATAGGGGCTACGAGCAGTACTTC. Translating it yields CATSRDRGYEQYF.

The rearrangement joins TRBV2 to TRBJ1-1, with 9 bases identical to TRBD1. Germline V gene data show CDR1 as SNHLY and CDR2 as FYNNEI. V lost 5 bases and J lost 4; bases outside the gene matches: 11. CDR3 length: 16 residues. CDR3 coding DNA: TGTGCCAGCAGTTGGGACAGGGCTCGAGGGGGCACTGAAGCTTTCTTT. Its translation is CASSWDRARGGTEAFF. Supplemented by reference TRBV2 and TRBJ1-1, the full variable domain reads EPEVTQTPSHQVTQMGQEVILRCVPISNHLYFYWYRQILGQKVEFLVSFYNNEISEKSEIFDDQFSVERPDGSNFTLKIRSTKLEDSAMYFCASSWDRARGGTEAFFGQGTRLTVV.

The J gene is TRBJ1-3, the V gene TRBV18; 10 positions match TRBD1. V was pared by 3 bases and J by 8 bases, with 10 bases of the junction left unmatched. Germline V CDR1 and CDR2: KGHSH, LQKENI. CDR3 length equals 16 residues. The CDR3 nucleotides read TGTGCCAGCTCACCTCGGACAGGGGGATTGGATGACACCATATATTTT. Protein: CASSPRTGGLDDTIYF.

The chain combines TRBV6-5 with TRBJ1-2; weak D call: TRBD1 (5 bases). Germline assignment: CDR1 MNHEY and CDR2 SVGAGI. This CDR3 region has 13 residues. V gave up 7 bases and J gave up 5 bases, with 14 bases separating them. DNA of the CDR3: TGTGCCAGCAATTCGGGACGCGGGTATGGCTACACCTTC. Amino acid sequence: CASNSGRGYGYTF.

This rearrangement joins TRBV24-1 to TRBJ2-3; D possibly corresponds to TRBD2 (6 bases). This CDR3 contains 15 residues. The germline V gene has CDR1 KGHDR and CDR2 SFDVKD. Trimming stripped 1 base from V and 2 bases from J, with 9 bases between. The CDR3 nucleotides are TGTGCCACCAGTGATTTTGGGGGGAACACAGATACGCAGTATTTT. Encoded protein: CATSDFGGNTDTQYF.

This clone has only one observation. The chain links TRBV4-1 to TRBJ2-3; TRBD2 matches at 7 bases. The CDR3 has 16 amino acids. Unmatched junction bases numbered 11, after V lost 3 bases and J lost 5 bases. Germline V gene sequence: CDR1 MGHRA, CDR2 YSYEKL. This CDR3 reads CASSHLGRERVDTQYF. The CDR3 DNA reads as TGCGCCAGCAGCCACCTCGGGCGGGAGCGTGTAGATACGCAGTATTTT.

The V call is TRBV10-1, the J call TRBJ2-7; D unclear. This CDR3 contains 13 residues. V shed 3 bases and J shed 0 bases, with 6 bases lying between them. Germline V lookup: CDR1 WNHNN, CDR2 SYGVQD (reference sequence). The CDR3 nucleotides are TGCGCCAGCAGTGACCTGAACTCCTACGAGCAGTACTTC. Protein sequence: CASSDLNSYEQYF.